What follows are 9 T cell receptor beta chains derived from one specimen sequenced in a study of a mutant IDH1 vaccine in newly diagnosed glioma. Assay used: immunoSEQ multiplex PCR; TCRdb lists only in-frame clones, some missing. The sample carries over 30,000 clones, about four fifths recorded once. These receptors have no identified antigens. Specified time point: week 5, during vaccination. Every single dose of the vaccine, 300 ug of mutant IDH1 20-mer peptide, came with topical imiquimod. Source: PBMCs, taken from a glioma patient whose treatment included an IDH1 peptide vaccine. The source of these receptors is a man under 40 with glioma.

The rearrangement links TRBV29-1 to TRBJ2-3; D unclear. Germline V gene sequence: CDR1 SQVTM, CDR2 ANQGSEA. There are 15 residues in the CDR3. V was shortened by 5 bases and J by 5 bases, with 20 bases between the two germline ends. The CDR3 reads CSVLFRVVGRDTQYF. The CDR3 nucleotides are TGCAGCGTTCTCTTTCGGGTAGTCGGACGAGATACGCAGTATTTT.

The chain uses TRBV6-5 and TRBJ1-1; no clear D gene. CDR1 and CDR2 from the germline V gene are MNHEY and SVGAGI. The CDR3 is made up of 15 amino acids. With 2 bases removed from V and 1 base from J, the gap between germline ends came to 11 bases. The CDR3 coding sequence is TGTGCCAGCAGTTACCACCCCCGGGAGAACACTGAAGCTTTCTTT. Encoded protein: CASSYHPRENTEAFF.

The chain recombines TRBV7-9 with TRBJ1-2, with TRBD1 identical over 7 bases. The V and J ends lost 0 bases and 8 bases, in that order; junction bases with no gene match: 6. This CDR3 has 14 amino acids. CDR1 SEHNR and CDR2 FQNEAQ come from the germline V gene (reference sequence). The CDR3: CASSLATGTGGYTF. The CDR3 nucleotides are TGTGCCAGCAGCTTAGCGACAGGGACGGGAGGCTACACCTTC.

The V gene is TRBV18, the J gene TRBJ2-5, with D perhaps TRBD2 (5 bases). Trimming shortened V by 2 bases and J by 5 bases, and 6 bases separated the two germline ends. This CDR3 spans 12 amino acids. The germline CDR1 and CDR2 sequences are KGHSH and LQKENI. The CDR3 coding sequence is TGTGCCAGCTCACCAACGGGGGAGACCCAGTACTTC. Amino acid sequence: CASSPTGETQYF.

This chain connects TRBV9 to TRBJ1-1; 7 bases match TRBD1. The trim removed 3 bases at V and 1 base at J, leaving 9 bases unmatched. This CDR3 has 16 amino acids. Germline V gene data show CDR1 as SGDLS and CDR2 as YYNGEE. CDR3 sequence reads: CASSAGQVDENTEAFF. The CDR3 nucleotides are TGTGCCAGCAGCGCAGGACAGGTTGATGAGAACACTGAAGCTTTCTTT. Full variable domain (outside the CDR3, taken from reference TRBV9 and TRBJ1-1): DSGVTQTPKHLITATGQRVTLRCSPRSGDLSVYWYQQSLDQGLQFLIQYYNGEERAKGNILERFSAQQFPDLHSELNLSSLELGDSALYFCASSAGQVDENTEAFFGQGTRLTVV.

This rearrangement joins TRBV19 to TRBJ2-1; D remains ambiguous. V was trimmed by 10 bases and J by 0 bases, leaving 13 bases between them. The CDR3 loop spans 14 amino acids. CDR1 is LNHDA, CDR2 SQIVND, per germline (reference sequence). The chain's CDR3 is CATLDRSSYNEQFF. CDR3 coding DNA: TGTGCCACCCTGGACCGGAGCTCCTACAATGAGCAGTTCTTC.

The chain employs TRBV6-5 and TRBJ2-7, with D tentatively TRBD1 (7 bases). The V end lost 0 bases, the J end lost 3 bases, and 12 bases lay between the germline ends. Germline lookup yields CDR1 MNHEY and CDR2 SVGAGI. This CDR3 spans 15 amino acids. The CDR3: CASSYSRDSLYEQYF. DNA of the CDR3: TGTGCCAGCAGTTACTCGCGGGACAGTCTCTACGAGCAGTACTTC.

This sequence joins TRBV19 and TRBJ1-2, with D unclear. Germline CDR1 reads LNHDA; CDR2 reads SQIVND (reference sequence). Trimming pared 3 bases from V and 1 base from J, leaving 9 bases between. The CDR3 loop spans 14 amino acids. CDR3 DNA sequence: TGTGCCAGTAGTATTTCCTTGGATAACTATGGCTACACCTTC. Protein sequence: CASSISLDNYGYTF.

The chain is built from TRBV27 and TRBJ2-1; 9 bases map to TRBD1. V gave up 7 bases and J gave up 1 base; unmatched junction bases: 5. The CDR3 extends over 15 amino acids. CDR1 and CDR2 from the germline V gene are MNHEY and SMNVEV (reference sequence). CDR3 loop: CASTIGTGSYNEQFF. Here the CDR3 DNA reads TGTGCCAGCACCATCGGGACAGGGTCCTACAATGAGCAGTTCTTC.